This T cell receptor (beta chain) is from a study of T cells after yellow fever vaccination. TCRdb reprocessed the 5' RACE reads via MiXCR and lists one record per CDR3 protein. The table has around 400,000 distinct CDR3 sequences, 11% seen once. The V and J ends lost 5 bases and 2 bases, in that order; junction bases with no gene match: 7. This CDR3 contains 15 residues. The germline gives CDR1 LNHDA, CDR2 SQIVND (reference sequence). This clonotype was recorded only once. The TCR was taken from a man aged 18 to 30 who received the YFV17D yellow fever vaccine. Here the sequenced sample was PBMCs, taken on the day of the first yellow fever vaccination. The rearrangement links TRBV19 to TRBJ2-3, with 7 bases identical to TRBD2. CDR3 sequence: CASSGRGQFTDTQYF. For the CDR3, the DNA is TGTGCCAGTAGTGGGAGGGGTCAATTCACAGATACGCAGTATTTT.